This TCR beta chain originates from a study of neoadjuvant anti-PD-1 for oral cavity cancer. Clones were read by immunoSEQ multiplex PCR, and TCRdb kept only the in-frame ones, dropping some. The data show some 6,600 clones, 40% to 55% seen once. CDR1 is SGHTA, CDR2 FQGNSA, per germline. V lost 1 base to trimming and J lost 0 bases, with 6 bases between them. This CDR3 spans 14 amino acids. This material consisted of tumor tissue, taken before nivolumab (anti-PD-1) treatment. The TCR originated in a person aged 40 to 85 with oral cavity squamous cell carcinoma. The chain combines TRBV7-2 with TRBJ2-5; D remains ambiguous. CDR3 sequence: CASSLVRNQETQYF. In nucleotides, the CDR3 is TGTGCCAGCAGCTTAGTACGGAACCAAGAGACCCAGTACTTC.